This T cell receptor beta chain was sequenced during a study of technical replicates of blood from a few donors. TCRdb's copy holds only in-frame clones and misses some; the assay was immunoSEQ multiplex PCR. The sample has approximately 94,000 clones; approximately 95% are singletons. The CDR3 loop spans 15 amino acids. Germline CDR1 and CDR2: LGHNA and YSLEER. Losses at the gene ends were 2 bases for V and 5 bases for J; bases not matched to a gene: 2. This receptor was obtained from a human donor in good health. Sequencing was carried out using T cells isolated from PBMCs. The chain uses TRBV4-3 and TRBJ2-2; TRBD1 matches at 10 bases. This chain's CDR3 is CASSQRGQGTGELFF. The CDR3 DNA reads TGCGCCAGCAGCCAAAGGGGACAGGGGACCGGGGAGCTGTTTTTT.